This entry features one T cell receptor (beta chain) sequence. This specimen belongs to a study of blood T cell repertoires in COVID-19. Study-wide context: Donors in the United States, Italy and Spain gave samples during acute or convalescent COVID-19. Sources were T cells, B-cell-depleted T cells, or PBMCs; the material itself was cDNA or gDNA.

Measured with immunoSEQ multiplex PCR; TCRdb has only the in-frame clones, and not every one. The table includes hundreds of thousands of clones, under 90% detected once. Sequencing input: PBMCs or T cells enriched from blood (not recorded which). The TCR comes from a man aged 35-49 years who had recovered from COVID-19.

DNA of the CDR3: TGTGCCAGCAGCGTAGGCGGGGCTCTGTGGAATGAGCAGTTCTTC. This sequence encodes CASSVGGALWNEQFF. V usage is TRBV9 and J usage is TRBJ2-1; a weak D match, TRBD2 (6 bases). The CDR3 has 15 amino acids. CDR1 is SGDLS and CDR2 is YYNGEE in the germline V gene. The V gene lost 0 bases and the J gene lost 7 bases, with 14 bases spanning the gap.